This T cell receptor (beta chain) was observed in a study of blood T cell repertoires in COVID-19 (dated by TCRdb to 2020 to 2021). At the level of the whole study: Collaborator samples came from the United States, Italy and Spain and covered acute and convalescent phases of COVID-19. The prospective study material was composed of cDNA or gDNA derived from T cells, B-cell-depleted T cells, or PBMCs. Deeply sampled blood TCRbeta repertoires from subjects exposed to, actively infected with, or recovered from COVID-19 were included in the dataset. A freely available public database, intended as a resource for researchers studying the immune response to SARS-CoV-2, is where the repertoires were released. The samples were drawn from the first 160 participants of the ongoing ImmuneRACE study and from 1,254 subjects provided by 6 global collaborators. The sample metadata nearly always contained a de-identified subject ID, COVID-19 status, age in years and sex. HLA class I and class II types, where available, came from metadata supplied by the sample provider rather than from assay-based typing.

Regarding this clone: Its specific antigen is unknown. No much larger clonotype is one base removed from it; base qualities were not supplied.

Samples from volunteer blood donors who had recovered from COVID-19 were contributed by a second Seattle source. Each collaborating institution followed its own protocols to collect whole blood in K2EDTA tubes. For TCRbeta analysis, collaborator samples were shipped as frozen whole blood, as isolated PBMCs, or as DNA extracted from either sample type. General conclusions and limits of the study: How much clinical and demographic metadata was included differed by source and by participant, and the metadata was provided uncurated.

TCRbeta CDR3 regions were amplified from genomic DNA by means of the immunoSEQ Assay, a bias-controlled multiplex PCR. The authors' pipeline ran thus. Nucleated cell counts per sample were estimated from amplification of reference gene primers within the assay. To quantify the absolute abundance of each unique TCRbeta CDR3 rearrangement, sequence reads were collapsed and filtered. For each sample, productive Simpson clonality was calculated by taking the square root of Simpson's diversity index across productive rearrangements. Sourced from immuneACCESS, this table was stored by TCRdb with only in-frame sequences that have V and J called. A share of the clones is absent; for the studies checked, an unresolved V gene accounts for under half, and the remainder has no known explanation. Clone size and the V and J calls come from that table; the DNA yielded D and trimming. The table for this sample lists about 260,000 clones; around four fifths of them were counted only once. The ten largest clones capture less than 6% of the sample.

This clonotype was obtained from a man in his sixties who had recovered from COVID-19. The sequencing input was peripheral blood.

The bases are TGTGCCAGCAGCACCGGGACATACTCCTACAATGAGCAGTTCTTC. Translated, this is CASSTGTYSYNEQFF. The V gene is TRBV6-5 and the J gene is TRBJ2-1; perhaps TRBD1 is the D gene, with 6 bases matching. The junction carries 12 bases between V and J, which are trimmed by 6 bases and 0 bases respectively. The CDR3 numbers 15 residues from cysteine through phenylalanine. The entry retains the CDR3 DNA only, 45 bases that are in frame from base 1. According to the germline V gene, CDR1 reads MNHEY and CDR2 reads SVGAGI.